The 18 T cell receptor beta chains presented below share a single source sample, sequenced in a study of response to subunit inactivated influenza vaccine. Each CDR3 protein gets one entry after TCRdb re-called the RT-PCR reads with MiXCR. The repertoire holds approximately 500,000 distinct CDR3 sequences, with 11% to 15% as singletons. The source was PBMCs from blood, collected 11 to 12 days after vaccination. These receptors came from a middle-aged man who received an inactivated influenza vaccine.

This clonotype was seen a few times. This chain links TRBV12-3 or TRBV12-4 with TRBJ2-5; D is possibly TRBD1 (5 bases). V was trimmed by 5 bases and J by 0 bases, leaving 10 bases between them. The CDR3 is made up of 14 amino acids. CDR3: CASSDNRNQETQYF. The CDR3 DNA sequence: TGTGCCAGCAGTGACAACAGGAACCAAGAGACCCAGTACTTC.

This clonotype was counted between two and nine times. The chain has TRBV29-1 and TRBJ1-1, with D unclear. Between the trimmed V and J ends, which lost 5 bases and 1 base, there was a span of 8 bases. The CDR3 is 12 residues long. The V gene's germline CDR1 is SQVTM and CDR2 ANQGSEA. The CDR3 reads CSVMSANTEAFF. The CDR3 region has the DNA TGCAGCGTTATGAGTGCGAACACTGAAGCTTTCTTT.

This clonotype was counted a few times. This sequence joins TRBV7-2 and TRBJ2-7; D not resolved. CDR1 and CDR2 from the germline V gene are SGHTA and FQGNSA. The CDR3 contains 12 residues. With 0 bases removed from V and 6 bases from J, the gap between germline ends came to 6 bases. The CDR3 nucleotides read TGTGCCAGCAGCTTAGCTCGCCGCGAGCAGTACTTC. Its translation: CASSLARREQYF.

This clonotype was detected a few times. The rearrangement joins TRBV5-1 to TRBJ1-4; tentatively, D is TRBD1 (5 bases). The V end was cut by 0 bases, the J end by 4 bases, with 10 bases between. The CDR3 has 15 residues. Germline CDR1 and CDR2: SGHRS and YFSETQ. In DNA form, the CDR3 reads TGCGCCAGCAGCTTGGCTGGGGACCTTAATGAAAAACTGTTTTTT. Translation: CASSLAGDLNEKLFF.

This clonotype has a handful of counts. The J gene is TRBJ2-1, the V gene TRBV11-2; 9 bases fit TRBD2. J was trimmed by 5 bases and V by 0 bases; bases with no gene match: 5. The V gene's germline CDR1 is SGHAT and CDR2 FQNNGV. The CDR3 runs to 16 residues. Here the CDR3 DNA reads TGTGCCAGCAGCTTAGACGTAAGCGGGAGGAACAATGAGCAGTTCTTC. It codes for CASSLDVSGRNNEQFF.

This clonotype came up a few times. This chain uses TRBV24-1 with TRBJ2-3, with 10 bases fitting TRBD1. V dropped 5 bases and J dropped 4; count of bases not matched to a gene: 2. Germline-derived CDR1 and CDR2 are KGHDR and SFDVKD. The CDR3 runs 14 residues. The DNA of the CDR3 is TGTGCCACCAGTGGGGACAGGGGCGCAGATACGCAGTATTTT. This codes for CATSGDRGADTQYF.

This clonotype was recorded a few times. The gene calls are TRBV5-1 and TRBJ2-5, with 14 bases identical to TRBD2. After removal of 3 bases from V and 4 bases from J, the junction contained 5 bases not matched to a gene. The CDR3 extends over 16 amino acids. Germline V gives CDR1 SGHRS, CDR2 YFSETQ. CDR3 sequence (DNA): TGCGCCAGCAGCTCGACTAGCGGGGGGGTAGTAGAGACCCAGTACTTC. Protein product: CASSSTSGGVVETQYF. The full variable domain, in which reference TRBV5-1 and TRBJ2-5 provide the parts outside the CDR3, is KAGVTQTPRYLIKTRGQQVTLSCSPISGHRSVSWYQQTPGQGLQFLFEYFSETQRNKGNFPGRFSGRQFSNSRSEMNVSTLELGDSALYLCASSSTSGGVVETQYFGPGTRLLVL.

A few counts support this clonotype. The gene calls are TRBV20-1 and TRBJ2-7; TRBD1 is a possible D gene (6 bases). From germline, CDR1 is DFQATT and CDR2 SNEGSKA (reference sequence). The CDR3 covers 14 residues. V gave up 3 bases and J gave up 4 bases, with 16 bases separating them. The chain's CDR3 is CSASGLQTGYEQYF. For the CDR3, the DNA is TGCAGTGCTAGTGGGCTACAAACAGGGTACGAGCAGTACTTC.

The V call is TRBV20-1, the J call TRBJ1-3; weak D call: TRBD1 (5 bases). CDR3 size: 15 residues. Germline CDR1 DFQATT, CDR2 SNEGSKA (reference sequence). V was shortened by 6 bases and J by 3 bases, with 18 bases between the two germline ends. The CDR3 DNA reads as TGCAGTGCCTTAAGGGGCGGCAGCATTGGAAACACCATATATTTT. The encoded protein is CSALRGGSIGNTIYF.

This clonotype was observed a handful of times. The chain recombines TRBV3-1 with TRBJ2-1, with 11 positions matching TRBD2. Germline-derived CDR1 and CDR2 are LGHDT and YNNKEL (reference sequence). The CDR3 totals 17 residues. V was clipped by 2 bases and J by 8 bases; unmatched bases: 11. CDR3 loop: CASSQYSGRGSRDEQFF. The CDR3 region has the DNA TGTGCCAGCAGCCAATATAGCGGGAGGGGGAGTAGGGATGAGCAGTTCTTC.

This clonotype was seen a few times. This chain joins TRBV5-1 and TRBJ2-1; 9 bases agree with TRBD2. Losses at the gene ends were 2 bases for V and 5 bases for J; bases not matched to a gene: 11. Looked up from germline, CDR1 is SGHRS and CDR2 is YFSETQ. This CDR3 comprises 17 residues. In DNA form, the CDR3 reads TGCGCCAGCAGCTTAATTCCTCCAGCGGGAGGAGACAATGAGCAGTTCTTC. Translating it yields CASSLIPPAGGDNEQFF.

This clonotype was seen more than once but under ten times. CDR3: CASSQDTASGGQQYF. The CDR3 DNA is TGTGCCAGCAGCCAAGATACGGCTAGCGGGGGCCAACAGTACTTC. The chain couples TRBV3-1 to TRBJ2-7; 10 bases fit TRBD2. Trimming removed 0 bases from V and 10 bases from J; junction bases left unmatched: 9. Germline V gene lookup returns CDR1 LGHDT and CDR2 YNNKEL (reference sequence). The CDR3 is 15 residues long.

This clonotype came up many times. The chain combines TRBV4-1 with TRBJ2-1; weak D call: TRBD1 (5 bases). The CDR3 spans 16 residues. The germline CDR1 and CDR2 sequences are MGHRA and YSYEKL. V was trimmed by 4 bases and J by 0 bases, leaving 13 bases between them. CDR3 region: CASSPFGDSSYNEQFF. CDR3 DNA sequence: TGCGCCAGCAGCCCCTTCGGAGACAGCTCCTACAATGAGCAGTTCTTC.

In this sample, this clonotype turned up a few times. This sequence joins TRBV18 and TRBJ2-6; 7 bases map to TRBD1. CDR3 length: 19 residues. J lost 0 bases, V lost 6 bases, and 14 bases had no gene match. Germline-derived CDR1 and CDR2 are KGHSH and LQKENI. The CDR3 here is CASSYLGGQGRSGANVLTF. In nucleotides, the CDR3 is TGTGCCAGCTCGTATTTAGGGGGCCAGGGACGCTCTGGGGCCAACGTCCTGACTTTC.

The chain employs TRBV6-5 and TRBJ2-2; the D gene is possibly TRBD1 (5 bases). The CDR3 is 15 residues long. Per germline, CDR1 MNHEY and CDR2 SVGAGI. Deletions cut 2 bases from V and 5 bases from J, with 12 bases between. This CDR3 is CASSYVSGRTGELFF. CDR3 coding DNA: TGTGCCAGCAGTTACGTGTCAGGGCGAACCGGGGAGCTGTTTTTT.

This chain connects TRBV25-1 to TRBJ2-7, with 11 bases that match TRBD2. Germline V gene lookup returns CDR1 MGHDK and CDR2 SYGVNS. V was pared by 5 bases and J by 4 bases, with 7 bases of the junction left unmatched. The CDR3 has 15 residues. The chain's CDR3 is CASSSNGLAGYEQYF. CDR3 nucleotide sequence: TGTGCCAGCAGTTCAAATGGACTAGCGGGTTACGAGCAGTACTTC.

This clonotype was counted at least ten times. The chain recombines TRBV4-1 with TRBJ2-1; 7 bases align to TRBD2. The CDR3 totals 15 residues. Germline CDR1 reads MGHRA; CDR2 reads YSYEKL. V was pared by 5 bases and J by 0 bases, with 4 bases of the junction left unmatched. CDR3 sequence reads: CASSFRLASYNEQFF. The CDR3 bases are TGCGCCAGCAGCTTTCGACTAGCCTCCTACAATGAGCAGTTCTTC.

At least ten counts were recorded for this clonotype. This rearrangement joins TRBV12-3 or TRBV12-4 to TRBJ2-1; no clear D. V lost 2 bases to trimming and J lost 5 bases, with 4 bases between them. The length of the CDR3 is 12 residues. This CDR3 reads CASSLTDNEQFF. Here the CDR3 DNA reads TGTGCCAGCAGTTTAACCGACAATGAGCAGTTCTTC.